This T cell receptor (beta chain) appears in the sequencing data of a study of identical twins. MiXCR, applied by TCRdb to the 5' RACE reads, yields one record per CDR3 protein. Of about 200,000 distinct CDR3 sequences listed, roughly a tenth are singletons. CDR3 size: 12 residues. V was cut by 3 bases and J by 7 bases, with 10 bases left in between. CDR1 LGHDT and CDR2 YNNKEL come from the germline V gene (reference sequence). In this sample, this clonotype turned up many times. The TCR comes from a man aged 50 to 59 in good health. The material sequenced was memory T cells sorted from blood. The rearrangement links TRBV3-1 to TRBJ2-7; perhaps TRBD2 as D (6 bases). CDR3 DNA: TGTGCCAGCAGCCAGATGGAGGGAGAGCAGTACTTC. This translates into CASSQMEGEQYF.